This TCR beta chain was sequenced during a study of blood T cell repertoires in COVID-19. Study-level information: Samples of COVID-19 (acute and convalescent) were obtained from the United States, Italy and Spain.

Trimming removed 2 bases from V and 1 base from J, with 11 bases in between. CDR3 size: 15 residues. Germline assignment: CDR1 SNHLY and CDR2 FYNNEI. This clone came up once. Using immunoSEQ multiplex PCR, the repertoire was profiled, and TCRdb retains in-frame clones only, with some absent. In the table there are 50,000 to 75,000 clones, approximately 80% of which are singletons. The sample was peripheral blood. V gene TRBV2 combines with J gene TRBJ1-1; TRBD1 is a possible D gene (5 bases). This receptor was identified in a woman aged 80 or older with active or convalescent COVID-19. Here the CDR3 DNA reads TGTGCCAGCAGTGAACTGGCAGGGTGGAACACTGAAGCTTTCTTT. Translation: CASSELAGWNTEAFF.